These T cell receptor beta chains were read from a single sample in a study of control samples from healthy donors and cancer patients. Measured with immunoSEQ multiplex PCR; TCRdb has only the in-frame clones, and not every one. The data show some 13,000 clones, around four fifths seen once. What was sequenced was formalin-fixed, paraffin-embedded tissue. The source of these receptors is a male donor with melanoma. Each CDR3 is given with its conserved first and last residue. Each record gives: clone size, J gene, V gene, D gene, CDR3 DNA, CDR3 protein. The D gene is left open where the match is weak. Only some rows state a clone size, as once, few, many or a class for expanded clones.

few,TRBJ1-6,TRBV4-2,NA,TGTGCCAGCAGCCAAGAGGGGTCGGGAAATTCACCCCTCCACTTT,CASSQEGSGNSPLHF
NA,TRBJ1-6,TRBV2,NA,TGTGCCAGCAGTGCGGGTTCACCCCTCCACTTT,CASSAGSPLHF
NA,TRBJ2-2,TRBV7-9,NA,TGTGCCAGCAGCTCCCCGGACCATCCGAACACCGGGGAGCTGTTTTTT,CASSSPDHPNTGELFF
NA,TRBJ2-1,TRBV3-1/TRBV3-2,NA,TGTGCCAGCAGCCGTCTACCCCCCGACCGCTACAATGAGCAGTTCTTC,CASSRLPPDRYNEQFF
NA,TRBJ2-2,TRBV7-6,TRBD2,TGTGCCAGCAGCAGAACCGCTAGCGGGGGAGTGAACGGGGAGCTGTTTTTT,CASSRTASGGVNGELFF
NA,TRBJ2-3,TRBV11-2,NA,TGTGCCAGCAGCTTATATATTAGTAGCACAGATACGCAGTATTTT,CASSLYISSTDTQYF
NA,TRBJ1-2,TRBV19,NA,TGTGCCAGTAGTCGGGTAGGGATGAACTATGGCTACACCTTC,CASSRVGMNYGYTF
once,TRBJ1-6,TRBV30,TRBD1,TGTGCCTGGAGTAAACCGGGACAGGGCGTTTCTTATAATTCACCCCTCCACTTT,CAWSKPGQGVSYNSPLHF
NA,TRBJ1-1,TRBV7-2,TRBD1,TGTGCCAGCAGCGCCGGACAGGGTTTAATCAGGAACACTGAAGCTTTCTTT,CASSAGQGLIRNTEAFF
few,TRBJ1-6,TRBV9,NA,TGTGCCAGCAGCGTAACCGGGACCGAAAATTCACCCCTCCACTTT,CASSVTGTENSPLHF
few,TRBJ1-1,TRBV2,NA,TGTGCCAGCAGGGGTGGGGACTTTGAAGCTTTCTTT,CASRGGDFEAFF
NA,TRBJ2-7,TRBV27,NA,TGTGCCAGCAGTTTAGTAGGGGCCTTAAGTATATCCTACGAGCAGTACTTC,CASSLVGALSISYEQYF
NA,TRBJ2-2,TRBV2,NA,TGTGCCAGCAGTGAAGCGCCGGTAACCGGGGAGCTGTTTTTT,CASSEAPVTGELFF
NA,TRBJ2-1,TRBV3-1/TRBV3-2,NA,TGTGCCAGCAGCCAAGATAGGGGGGGAGACTACAATGAGCAGTTCTTC,CASSQDRGGDYNEQFF
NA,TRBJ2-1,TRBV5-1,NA,TGCGCCAGCAGCTTGGAGGTTTCAGGGCAGGGTGGGAATGAGCAGTTCTTC,CASSLEVSGQGGNEQFF
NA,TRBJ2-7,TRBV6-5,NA,TGTGCCAGCAGTTACTCTCTTCGCGCTGGCTACGAGCAGTACTTC,CASSYSLRAGYEQYF
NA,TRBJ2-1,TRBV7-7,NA,TGTGCCAGCAGCCTCGGGGCTACCAATGAGCAGTTCTTC,CASSLGATNEQFF
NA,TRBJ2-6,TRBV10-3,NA,TGTGCCATCAGTGAGTCGACTCGTCAGGGCGGCTCTGGGGCCAACGTCCTGACTTTC,CAISESTRQGGSGANVLTF
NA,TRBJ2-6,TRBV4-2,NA,TGTGCCAGCAGCCAAGACCCAGGGGCCCTCTCTGGGGCCAACGTCCTGACTTTC,CASSQDPGALSGANVLTF
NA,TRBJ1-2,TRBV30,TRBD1,TGTGCCTGGAGACGGACAGGAGACGGCTACACCTTC,CAWRRTGDGYTF
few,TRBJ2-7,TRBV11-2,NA,TGTGCCAGCAGCTTACCGCCAGGTAGCGAGCAGTACTTC,CASSLPPGSEQYF
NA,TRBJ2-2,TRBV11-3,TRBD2,TGTGCCAGCAGCTTAGTACTGGCAGGGAGGGACACCGGGGAGCTGTTTTTT,CASSLVLAGRDTGELFF
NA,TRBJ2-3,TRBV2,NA,TGTGCCAGCAGTGTTGGGGAAGATACGCAGTATTTT,CASSVGEDTQYF
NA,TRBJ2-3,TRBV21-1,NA,TGTGCCAGCAGCCTCCGAGGGGGTCGGCAGGGCGAACCCACAGATACGCAGTATTTT,CASSLRGGRQGEPTDTQYF
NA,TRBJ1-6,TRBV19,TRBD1,TGTGCCAGTAGTATGGCCGACAGGGAAGATTATAATTCACCCCTCCACTTT,CASSMADREDYNSPLHF
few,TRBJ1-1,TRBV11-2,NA,TGTGCCAGCAGCCGACCGGATTTCACTGAAGCTTTCTTT,CASSRPDFTEAFF
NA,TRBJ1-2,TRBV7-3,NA,TGTGCCAGCAGCCCAGTGGGGGGAAGTAACTATGGCTACACCTTC,CASSPVGGSNYGYTF
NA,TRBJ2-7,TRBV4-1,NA,TGCGCCAGCAGCCAACTCCCGGGAGATTACGAGCAGTACTTC,CASSQLPGDYEQYF
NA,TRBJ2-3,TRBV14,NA,TGTGCCAGCAGCCCGGGATCTAGAAAAGATACGCAGTATTTT,CASSPGSRKDTQYF